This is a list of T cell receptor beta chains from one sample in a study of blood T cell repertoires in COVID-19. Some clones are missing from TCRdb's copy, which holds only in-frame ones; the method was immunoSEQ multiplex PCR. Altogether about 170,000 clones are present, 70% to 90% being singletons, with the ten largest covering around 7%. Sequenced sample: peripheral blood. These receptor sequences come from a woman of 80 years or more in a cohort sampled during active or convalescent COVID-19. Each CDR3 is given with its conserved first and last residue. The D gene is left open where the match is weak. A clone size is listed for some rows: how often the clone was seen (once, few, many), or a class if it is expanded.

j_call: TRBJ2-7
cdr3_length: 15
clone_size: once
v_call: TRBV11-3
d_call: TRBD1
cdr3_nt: TGTGCCAGCAGCTTAGGAACAGGGGGATCCTACGAGCAGTACTTC
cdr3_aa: CASSLGTGGSYEQYF

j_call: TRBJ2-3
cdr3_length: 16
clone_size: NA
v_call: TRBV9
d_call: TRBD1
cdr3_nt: TGTGCCAGCAGCGTCGGGACAGGGGGCCTCGCAGATACGCAGTATTTT
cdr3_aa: CASSVGTGGLADTQYF

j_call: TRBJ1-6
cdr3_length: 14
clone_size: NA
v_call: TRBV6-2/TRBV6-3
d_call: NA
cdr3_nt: TGTGCCAGCAGTTACTGGGGCAGAATTGTACCCCTCCACTTT
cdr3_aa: CASSYWGRIVPLHF

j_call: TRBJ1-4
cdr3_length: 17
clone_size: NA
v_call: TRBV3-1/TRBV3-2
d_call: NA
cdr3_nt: TGTGCCAGCAGCCAGGTTACAGGTTTGCGGATCGGGGAAAAACTGTTTTTT
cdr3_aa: CASSQVTGLRIGEKLFF

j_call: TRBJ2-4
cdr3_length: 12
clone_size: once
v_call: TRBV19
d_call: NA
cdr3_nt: TGTGCCAGTAGGGGCTGGGGAGACATTCAGTACTTC
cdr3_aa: CASRGWGDIQYF

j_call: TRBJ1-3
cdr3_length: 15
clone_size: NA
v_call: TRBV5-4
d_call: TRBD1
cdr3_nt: TGTGCCAGCAGCTGGACAGGACTAACTGGAAACACCATATATTTT
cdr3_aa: CASSWTGLTGNTIYF

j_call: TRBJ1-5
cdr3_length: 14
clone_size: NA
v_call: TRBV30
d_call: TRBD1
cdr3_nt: TGTGCCTGGAGTCCAGGGGGAGGCAATCAGCCCCAGCATTTT
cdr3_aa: CAWSPGGGNQPQHF

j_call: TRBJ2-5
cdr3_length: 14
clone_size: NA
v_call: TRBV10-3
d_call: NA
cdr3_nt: TGTGCCATCAGTGAAGCCCAGGGCACGGAGACCCAGTACTTC
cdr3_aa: CAISEAQGTETQYF

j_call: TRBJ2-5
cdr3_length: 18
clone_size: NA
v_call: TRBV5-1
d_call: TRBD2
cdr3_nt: TGCGCCAGCAGCTCGCCGTCCGGGACTAGCGGGATTAAAGAGACCCAGTACTTC
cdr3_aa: CASSSPSGTSGIKETQYF

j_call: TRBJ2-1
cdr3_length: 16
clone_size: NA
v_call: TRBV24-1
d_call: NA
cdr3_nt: TGTGCCACCAGTGATTGGGACTACAGGGCCTACAATGAGCAGTTCTTC
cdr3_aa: CATSDWDYRAYNEQFF

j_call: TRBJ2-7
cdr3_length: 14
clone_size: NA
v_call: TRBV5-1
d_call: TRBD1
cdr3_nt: TGCGCCAGCAGCCTGGACAGGGAAGGGTACGAGCAGTACTTC
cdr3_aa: CASSLDREGYEQYF

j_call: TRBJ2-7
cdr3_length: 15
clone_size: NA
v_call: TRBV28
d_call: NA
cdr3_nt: TGTGCCAGCAGTCCTGGGAAGGGGGTCTCCTACGAGCAGTACTTC
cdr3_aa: CASSPGKGVSYEQYF

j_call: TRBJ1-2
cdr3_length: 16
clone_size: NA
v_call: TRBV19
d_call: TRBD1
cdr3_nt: TGTGCCAGTAGGACCGGACAGGGCGCGTCCCTTTTCGGCTACACCTTC
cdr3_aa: CASRTGQGASLFGYTF

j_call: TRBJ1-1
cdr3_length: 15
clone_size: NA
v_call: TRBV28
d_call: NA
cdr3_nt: TGTGCCACCCATATCGGGGGGAGGGTGGATACTGAAGCTTTCTTT
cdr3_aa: CATHIGGRVDTEAFF

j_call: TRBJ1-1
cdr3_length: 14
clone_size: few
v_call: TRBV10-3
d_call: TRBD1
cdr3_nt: TGTGCCATCAGTGAGGCCTTAACAGGGGAAGGAGCTTTCTTT
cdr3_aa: CAISEALTGEGAFF